This T cell receptor beta chain came from a study of T cells after somatic rescue of genetic block. V shed 3 bases and J shed 1 base, with 11 bases lying between them. This CDR3 is built from 15 residues. Per germline, CDR1 MGHRA and CDR2 YSYEKL. The method was immunoSEQ multiplex PCR; TCRdb's version includes in-frame clones alone and lacks a portion of them. The table shows 11,000 to 15,000 clones, with roughly 70% occurring only once. This receptor was taken from a boy aged 10-17 years. J is TRBJ2-3 and V is TRBV4-1; the D is unclear. The sequenced sample was peripheral blood mononuclear cells (PBMCs). DNA of the CDR3: TGCGCCAGCAGCCAGCTACATGGGGGCACAGATACGCAGTATTTT. Encoded protein: CASSQLHGGTDTQYF.